The T cell receptor (beta chain) under discussion was sequenced for a study of blood T cell repertoires in COVID-19. The overall study: PBMCs, B-cell-depleted T cells, or T cells were the source of the cDNA or gDNA that made up the material.

Clones were read by immunoSEQ multiplex PCR, and TCRdb kept only the in-frame ones, dropping some. The sample has more than 200,000 clones, about 85% seen once. Germline assignment: CDR1 MNHNS and CDR2 SASEGT. The CDR3 extends over 17 amino acids. Trimming at V came to 4 bases and at J to 5 bases, leaving 9 bases not matched to a gene. The sequence derives from a man in his 60s with acute or convalescent COVID-19. The chain couples TRBV6-1 to TRBJ2-3; the match to TRBD2 covers 13 bases. Specimen: peripheral blood. The chain's CDR3 is CASSVPGLAGLRDTQYF. CDR3 sequence (DNA): TGTGCCAGCAGTGTACCGGGACTAGCGGGATTAAGAGATACGCAGTATTTT.